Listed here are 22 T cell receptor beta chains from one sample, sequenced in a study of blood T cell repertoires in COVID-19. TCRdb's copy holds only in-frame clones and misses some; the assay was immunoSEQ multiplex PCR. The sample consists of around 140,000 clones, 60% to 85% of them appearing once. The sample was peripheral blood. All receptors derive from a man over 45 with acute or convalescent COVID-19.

The CDR3 DNA is TGTGCCAGCAGCAACCCTCCTATTAACTATGGCTACACCTTC. Protein sequence: CASSNPPINYGYTF. J is TRBJ1-2 and V is TRBV2, with no clear D. The CDR3 consists of 14 residues. Per germline, CDR1 SNHLY and CDR2 FYNNEI. Trimming removed 6 bases from V and 1 base from J, with 12 bases in between. Based on the CDR3 plus reference TRBV2 and TRBJ1-2, the full variable domain is EPEVTQTPSHQVTQMGQEVILRCVPISNHLYFYWYRQILGQKVEFLVSFYNNEISEKSEIFDDQFSVERPDGSNFTLKIRSTKLEDSAMYFCASSNPPINYGYTFGSGTRLTVV.

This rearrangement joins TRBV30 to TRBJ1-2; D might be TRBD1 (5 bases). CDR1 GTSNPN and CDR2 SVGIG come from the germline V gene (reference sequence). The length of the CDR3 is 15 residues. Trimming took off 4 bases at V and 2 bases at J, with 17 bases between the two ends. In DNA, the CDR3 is TGTGCCTGGAACACCCCCGGACATCGAAACTATGGCTACACCTTC. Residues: CAWNTPGHRNYGYTF. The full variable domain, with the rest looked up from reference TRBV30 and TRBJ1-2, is SQTIHQWPATLVQPVGSPLSLECTVEGTSNPNLYWYRQAAGRGLQLLFYSVGIGQISSEVPQNLSASRPQDRQFILSSKKLLLSDSGFYLCAWNTPGHRNYGYTFGSGTRLTVV.

The CDR3 protein is CASSQGQGAGKNIQYF. CDR3 bases: TGTGCCAGCAGCCAAGGTCAGGGGGCGGGCAAAAACATTCAGTACTTC. The genes are TRBV3-1 (or the pseudogene TRBV3-2) and TRBJ2-4, with TRBD1 matching 8 bases. This CDR3 contains 16 residues. V shed 1 base, J shed 3 bases, and the junction held 5 bases outside the gene matches. Germline V gene sequence: CDR1 LGHDT, CDR2 YNNKEL (reference sequence).

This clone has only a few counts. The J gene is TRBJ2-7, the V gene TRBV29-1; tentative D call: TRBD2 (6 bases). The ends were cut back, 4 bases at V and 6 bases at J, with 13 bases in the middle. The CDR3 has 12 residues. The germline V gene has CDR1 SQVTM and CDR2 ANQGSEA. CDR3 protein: CSVGEVGLEQYF. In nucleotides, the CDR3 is TGCAGCGTTGGGGAGGTAGGTCTCGAGCAGTACTTC.

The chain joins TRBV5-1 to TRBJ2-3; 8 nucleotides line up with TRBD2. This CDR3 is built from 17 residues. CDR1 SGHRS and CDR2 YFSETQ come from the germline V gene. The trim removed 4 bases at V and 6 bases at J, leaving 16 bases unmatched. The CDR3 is CASSPSGLVVSMDTQYF. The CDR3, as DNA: TGCGCCAGCAGCCCCTCGGGACTAGTAGTCAGTATGGATACGCAGTATTTT.

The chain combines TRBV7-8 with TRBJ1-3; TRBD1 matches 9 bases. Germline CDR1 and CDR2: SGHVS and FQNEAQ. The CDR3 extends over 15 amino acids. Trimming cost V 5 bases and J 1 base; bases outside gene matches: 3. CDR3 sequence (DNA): TGTGCCAGCAGCGCGGACAGGGGATCTGGAAACACCATATATTTT. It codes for CASSADRGSGNTIYF.

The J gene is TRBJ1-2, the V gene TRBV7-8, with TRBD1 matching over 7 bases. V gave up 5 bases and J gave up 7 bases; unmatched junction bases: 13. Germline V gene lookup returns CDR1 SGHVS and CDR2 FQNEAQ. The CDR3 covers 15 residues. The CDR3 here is CASSPRNDRESGYTF. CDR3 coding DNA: TGTGCCAGCAGCCCCCGAAATGACAGGGAGAGTGGCTACACCTTC. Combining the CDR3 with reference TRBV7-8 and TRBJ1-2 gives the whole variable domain GAGVSQSPRYKVAKRGQDVALRCDPISGHVSLFWYQQALGQGPEFLTYFQNEAQLDKSGLPSDRFFAERPEGSVSTLKIQRTQQEDSAVYLCASSPRNDRESGYTFGSGTRLTVV.

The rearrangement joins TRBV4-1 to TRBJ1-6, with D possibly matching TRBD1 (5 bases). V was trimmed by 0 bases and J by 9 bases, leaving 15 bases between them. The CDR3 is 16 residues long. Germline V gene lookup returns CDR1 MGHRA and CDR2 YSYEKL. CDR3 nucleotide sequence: TGCGCCAGCAGCCAAGATCTTTCAGGGCCAGGTTCACCCCTCCACTTT. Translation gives CASSQDLSGPGSPLHF.

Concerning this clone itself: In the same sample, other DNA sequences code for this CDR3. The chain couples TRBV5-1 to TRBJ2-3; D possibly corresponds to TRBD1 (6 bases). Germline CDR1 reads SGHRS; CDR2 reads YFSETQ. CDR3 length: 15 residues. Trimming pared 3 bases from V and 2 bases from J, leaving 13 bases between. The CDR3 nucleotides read TGCGCCAGCAGCTGGGGTCAGGGGTTCACAGATACGCAGTATTTT. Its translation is CASSWGQGFTDTQYF.

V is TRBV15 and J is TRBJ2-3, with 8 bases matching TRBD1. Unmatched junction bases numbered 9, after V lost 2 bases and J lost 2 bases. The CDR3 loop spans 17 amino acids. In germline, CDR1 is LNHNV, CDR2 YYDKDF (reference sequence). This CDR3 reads CATSRPAGQGNTDTQYF. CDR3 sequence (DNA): TGTGCCACCAGCAGACCTGCCGGACAGGGCAACACAGATACGCAGTATTTT.

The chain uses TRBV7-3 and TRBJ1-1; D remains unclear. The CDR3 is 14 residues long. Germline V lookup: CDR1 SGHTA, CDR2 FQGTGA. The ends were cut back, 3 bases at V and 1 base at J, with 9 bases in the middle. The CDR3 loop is CASSLMGENTEAFF. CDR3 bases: TGTGCCAGCAGCTTGATGGGAGAGAACACTGAAGCTTTCTTT.

The CDR3 loop reads CASTTMGLAGADTQYF. As DNA, the CDR3 is TGTGCCAGTACTACGATGGGACTAGCGGGGGCTGATACGCAGTATTTT. The rearrangement uses TRBV19 and TRBJ2-3; 14 positions match TRBD2. This CDR3 has 16 amino acids. V was pared by 7 bases and J by 6 bases, with 9 bases of the junction left unmatched. Germline values: CDR1 LNHDA, CDR2 SQIVND (reference sequence).

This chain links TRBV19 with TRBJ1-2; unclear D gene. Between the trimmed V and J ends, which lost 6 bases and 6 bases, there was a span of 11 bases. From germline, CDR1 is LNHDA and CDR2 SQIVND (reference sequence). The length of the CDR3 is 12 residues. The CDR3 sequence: CASRGMEDGYTF. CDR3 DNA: TGTGCCAGTAGAGGCATGGAGGATGGCTACACCTTC. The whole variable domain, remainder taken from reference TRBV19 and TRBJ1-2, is DGGITQSPKYLFRKEGQNVTLSCEQNLNHDAMYWYRQDPGQGLRLIYYSQIVNDFQKGDIAEGYSVSREKKESFPLTVTSAQKNPTAFYLCASRGMEDGYTFGSGTRLTVV.

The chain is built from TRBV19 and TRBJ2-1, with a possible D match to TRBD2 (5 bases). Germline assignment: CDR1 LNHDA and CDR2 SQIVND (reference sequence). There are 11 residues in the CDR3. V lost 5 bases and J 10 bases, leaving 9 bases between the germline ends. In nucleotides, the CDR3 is TGTGCCAGTAGTGATAGAGGGGAGCAGTTCTTC. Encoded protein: CASSDRGEQFF.

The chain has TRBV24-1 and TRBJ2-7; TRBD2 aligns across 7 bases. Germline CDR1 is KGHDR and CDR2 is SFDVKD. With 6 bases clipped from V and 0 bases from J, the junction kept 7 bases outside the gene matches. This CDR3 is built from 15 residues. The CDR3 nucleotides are TGTGCCACCAGTTGGGGAGGGATTAGCTCCTACGAGCAGTACGTC. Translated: CATSWGGISSYEQYV.

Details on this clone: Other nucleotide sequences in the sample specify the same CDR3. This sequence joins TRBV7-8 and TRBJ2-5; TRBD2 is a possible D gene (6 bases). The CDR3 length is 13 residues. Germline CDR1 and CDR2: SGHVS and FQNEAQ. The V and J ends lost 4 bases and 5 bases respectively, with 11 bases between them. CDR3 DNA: TGTGCCAGCAGCTCCCGCCGGGAGGAGACCCAGTACTTC. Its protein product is CASSSRREETQYF.

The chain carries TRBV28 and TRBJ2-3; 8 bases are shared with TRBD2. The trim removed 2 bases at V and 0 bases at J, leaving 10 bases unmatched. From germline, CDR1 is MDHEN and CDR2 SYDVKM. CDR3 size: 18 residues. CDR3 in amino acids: CASSLRRDSGGSTDTQYF. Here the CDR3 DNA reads TGTGCCAGCAGTTTACGCCGAGATTCGGGGGGGAGCACAGATACGCAGTATTTT.

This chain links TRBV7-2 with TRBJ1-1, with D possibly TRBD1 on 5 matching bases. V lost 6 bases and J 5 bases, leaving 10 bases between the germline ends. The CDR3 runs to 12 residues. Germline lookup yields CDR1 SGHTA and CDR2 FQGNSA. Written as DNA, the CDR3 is TGTGCCAGCAGACCGGGGGGGACTGAAGCTTTCTTT. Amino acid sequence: CASRPGGTEAFF.

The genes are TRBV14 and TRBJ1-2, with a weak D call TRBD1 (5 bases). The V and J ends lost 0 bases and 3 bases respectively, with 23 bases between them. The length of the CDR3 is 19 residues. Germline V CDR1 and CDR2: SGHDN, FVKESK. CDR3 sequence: CASSQDLGAGPLRDYGYTF. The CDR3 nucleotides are TGTGCCAGCAGCCAAGATCTTGGGGCAGGCCCCCTTCGTGACTATGGCTACACCTTC.

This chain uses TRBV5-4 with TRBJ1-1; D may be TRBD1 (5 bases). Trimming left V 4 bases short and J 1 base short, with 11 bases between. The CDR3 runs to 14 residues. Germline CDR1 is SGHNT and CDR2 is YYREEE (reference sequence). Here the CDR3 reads CASSQPQGNTEAFF. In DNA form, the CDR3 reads TGTGCCAGCAGCCAGCCCCAGGGGAACACTGAAGCTTTCTTT.

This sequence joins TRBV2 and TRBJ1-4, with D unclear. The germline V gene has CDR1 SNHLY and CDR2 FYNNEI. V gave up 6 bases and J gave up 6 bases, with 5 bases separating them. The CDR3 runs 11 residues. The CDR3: CASRAYEKLFF. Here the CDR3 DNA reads TGTGCCAGCAGGGCTTATGAAAAACTGTTTTTT.

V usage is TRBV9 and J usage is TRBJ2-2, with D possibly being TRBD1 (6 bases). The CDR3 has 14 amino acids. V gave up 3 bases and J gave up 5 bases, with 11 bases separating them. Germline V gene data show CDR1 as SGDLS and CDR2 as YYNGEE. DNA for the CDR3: TGTGCCAGCAGCGGACACAGGGATACCGGGGAGCTGTTTTTT. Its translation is CASSGHRDTGELFF.